The 21 T cell receptor beta chains below come from one sample, sequenced in a study of blood T cell repertoires in COVID-19. TCRdb's copy holds only in-frame clones and misses some; the assay was immunoSEQ multiplex PCR. The data show 75,000 to 100,000 clones, about 85% seen once. Sample: peripheral blood. The origin of the receptors is a man between 65 and 80 years old with acute or convalescent COVID-19.

The J gene is TRBJ2-3, the V gene TRBV19; a weak D match, TRBD1 (5 bases). Germline loops: CDR1 LNHDA, CDR2 SQIVND (reference sequence). V gave up 5 bases and J gave up 4 bases, with 16 bases separating them. CDR3 length: 15 amino acids. The CDR3, as DNA: TGTGCCAGTAGTTCCAGGGTATTCTCGGCAGATACGCAGTATTTT. Amino acid sequence: CASSSRVFSADTQYF.

The rearrangement links TRBV12-3 or TRBV12-4 to TRBJ1-1, with D possibly being TRBD1 (5 bases). The V gene lost 4 bases and the J gene lost 5 bases, with 11 bases spanning the gap. There are 13 residues in the CDR3. The CDR3 DNA is TGTGCCAGCAGTTCCAGGGTGGAAACTGAAGCTTTCTTT. It encodes CASSSRVETEAFF.

This clone was counted a few times. The rearrangement links TRBV6-5 to TRBJ2-1; D is unresolved. Trimming cost V 6 bases and J 7 bases, with 10 bases left between them. CDR3 size: 12 residues. Per germline, CDR1 MNHEY and CDR2 SVGAGI. In DNA, the CDR3 is TGTGCCAGCAGCGCGAAATCGAATGAGCAGTTCTTC. Amino acid sequence: CASSAKSNEQFF.

This clone was seen once. V is TRBV2 and J is TRBJ2-5; D is perhaps TRBD2 (5 bases). CDR3 length equals 13 residues. Germline lookup yields CDR1 SNHLY and CDR2 FYNNEI. Trimming took 5 bases from V and 4 from J, leaving 11 bases between them. As DNA, the CDR3 is TGTGCCAGCAGTCCATCTGGGAGAGAGACCCAGTACTTC. It translates to CASSPSGRETQYF.

This chain connects TRBV5-4 to TRBJ1-6; D not resolved. The germline gives CDR1 SGHNT, CDR2 YYREEE (reference sequence). V was pared by 1 base and J by 0 bases, with 8 bases between. This CDR3 contains 16 residues. The CDR3 here is CASSLYRSSYNSPLHF. CDR3 bases: TGTGCCAGCAGCTTGTACCGGAGCTCCTATAATTCACCCCTCCACTTT.

This chain uses TRBV5-1 with TRBJ2-7, with TRBD1 matching 9 bases. V lost 4 bases to trimming and J lost 4 bases; unmatched junction nucleotides: 6. CDR1 SGHRS and CDR2 YFSETQ come from the germline V gene. The CDR3 is 14 amino acids. CDR3 in DNA: TGCGCCAGCAGCAGCACCGGGACAGGGTACGAGCAGTACTTC. This translates into CASSSTGTGYEQYF.

This clone was counted once. This chain links TRBV6-1 with TRBJ2-1, with a weak D call TRBD1 (6 bases). The CDR3 spans 14 residues. Trimming took off 2 bases at V and 7 bases at J, with 12 bases between the two ends. Germline V gives CDR1 MNHNS, CDR2 SASEGT. The CDR3 DNA reads as TGTGCCAGCAGTGAAATTTTGAGGGGGAATGAGCAGTTCTTC. It translates to CASSEILRGNEQFF.

In its sample, this clone was seen once. This sequence joins TRBV19 and TRBJ1-1; 9 positions agree with TRBD1. This CDR3 has 15 amino acids. Losses at the gene ends were 2 bases for V and 5 bases for J; bases not matched to a gene: 6. The V gene's germline CDR1 is LNHDA and CDR2 SQIVND (reference sequence). DNA of the CDR3: TGTGCCAGTAGTATAAGGGGGACAGGGCTTACTGAAGCTTTCTTT. Translation: CASSIRGTGLTEAFF.

The chain couples TRBV27 to TRBJ2-3; 7 bases fit TRBD2. J gave up 4 bases and V 11 bases, and 12 bases lay outside the gene matches. Germline assignment: CDR1 MNHEY and CDR2 SMNVEV (reference sequence). This CDR3 is 14 amino acids long. The CDR3 DNA reads TGTGCCGGTCCTCTAGCGGCTAGCCCAGATACGCAGTATTTT. Encoded protein: CAGPLAASPDTQYF.

V is TRBV28 and J is TRBJ2-1; possibly TRBD1 for D (6 bases). Trimming took 6 bases from V and 4 from J, leaving 22 bases between them. This CDR3 spans 17 amino acids. The germline V gene has CDR1 MDHEN and CDR2 SYDVKM. The CDR3 region has the DNA TGTGCCAGCAGCACCATGGGGGCCCAGGGGAAATACAATGAGCAGTTCTTC. Its translation is CASSTMGAQGKYNEQFF. Full variable domain (remainder filled in from reference TRBV28 and TRBJ2-1): DVKVTQSSRYLVKRTGEKVFLECVQDMDHENMFWYRQDPGLGLRLIYFSYDVKMKEKGDIPEGYSVSREKKERFSLILESASTNQTSMYLCASSTMGAQGKYNEQFFGPGTRLTVL.

The rearrangement joins TRBV2 to TRBJ1-1; 8 nucleotides agree with TRBD1. The CDR3 sequence is 14 residues long. V dropped 6 bases and J dropped 4; count of bases not matched to a gene: 7. Looked up from germline, CDR1 is SNHLY and CDR2 is FYNNEI. CDR3 sequence reads: CASSLRTGTTEAFF. The DNA of the CDR3 is TGTGCCAGCAGCCTCAGGACAGGGACCACTGAAGCTTTCTTT.

This clone was counted a single time. Different DNA sequences within this sample yield the same CDR3. The rearrangement uses TRBV6-1 and TRBJ2-2; TRBD2 matches at 7 bases. Germline assignment: CDR1 MNHNS and CDR2 SASEGT. The CDR3 is 15 amino acids. J was trimmed by 0 bases and V by 3 bases; bases with no gene match: 1. This CDR3 is CASSEGGTNTGELFF. CDR3 DNA: TGTGCCAGCAGTGAGGGGGGGACGAACACCGGGGAGCTGTTTTTT.

The genes are TRBV7-2 and TRBJ1-2; 12 nucleotides agree with TRBD1. The CDR3 covers 17 residues. Losses at the gene ends were 1 base for V and 5 bases for J; bases not matched to a gene: 8. Germline V CDR1 and CDR2: SGHTA, FQGNSA. The CDR3, as DNA: TGTGCCAGCAGCTTAGGGGGACAGGGGGCGCTGGGGTATGGCTACACCTTC. Its protein product is CASSLGGQGALGYGYTF. The variable domain in full, with the rest retrieved from reference TRBV7-2 and TRBJ1-2, is GAGVSQSPSNKVTEKGKDVELRCDPISGHTALYWYRQSLGQGLEFLIYFQGNSAPDKSGLPSDRFSAERTGGSVSTLTIQRTQQEDSAVYLCASSLGGQGALGYGYTFGSGTRLTVV.

The chain carries TRBV5-1 and TRBJ1-2, with TRBD1 matching over 12 bases. Germline loops: CDR1 SGHRS, CDR2 YFSETQ. This CDR3 spans 17 amino acids. V dropped 4 bases and J dropped 5; count of bases not matched to a gene: 12. The CDR3 sequence: CASSLGQGASRGYGYTF. The CDR3 DNA reads as TGCGCCAGCAGCCTGGGACAGGGGGCGTCTCGAGGGTATGGCTACACCTTC.

CDR3 sequence (DNA): TGTGCCAGCAGTGCGACAGCAGGACAGGGGTCGGGGGATACGCAGTATTTT. This translates into CASSATAGQGSGDTQYF. The chain uses TRBV6-1 and TRBJ2-3, with 9 bases that match TRBD1. V lost 4 bases to trimming and J lost 6 bases; unmatched junction nucleotides: 14. The CDR3 consists of 17 residues. Germline lookup yields CDR1 MNHNS and CDR2 SASEGT.

This clone was seen more than once but under ten times. The chain is built from TRBV6-6 and TRBJ2-7; TRBD1 matches at 9 bases. This CDR3 is 16 amino acids long. V gave up 0 bases and J gave up 3 bases; unmatched junction bases: 6. Germline V lookup: CDR1 MNHNY, CDR2 SVGAGI (reference sequence). The CDR3 DNA follows: TGTGCCAGCAGTTACTCTAAAGGGACAGGGTTCTACGAGCAGTACGTC. Translation: CASSYSKGTGFYEQYV.

V and J are TRBV6-5 and TRBJ1-1, with D perhaps TRBD1 (6 bases). Per the germline V gene, CDR1 is MNHEY and CDR2 is SVGAGI. The CDR3 is 14 residues long. V lost 5 bases and J 4 bases, leaving 14 bases between the germline ends. The CDR3 nucleotides are TGTGCCAGCAGTAGGGACACTAGAGGCACTGAAGCTTTCTTT. As protein: CASSRDTRGTEAFF.

The chain combines TRBV5-4 with TRBJ2-3, with 9 bases lining up with TRBD2. V lost 4 bases and J lost 0; bases outside the gene matches: 3. The CDR3 is 15 amino acids. The germline gives CDR1 SGHNT, CDR2 YYREEE (reference sequence). In DNA, the CDR3 is TGTGCCAGCAGCAGCGGGGGGCCTAGCACAGATACGCAGTATTTT. This codes for CASSSGGPSTDTQYF.

The chain has TRBV12-1 and TRBJ2-2; the table's D call TRBD2 went unverified against the DNA. TRBV12-1 is designated a pseudogene. The CDR3 has 18 amino acids. The CDR3 protein is CASSHPPRPLGGTGELFF. Here the CDR3 DNA reads TGTGCCAGCAGCCACCCCCCCCGCCCTCTCGGCGGCACCGGGGAGCTGTTTTTT.

The CDR3 DNA reads as TGTGCCAGCAGCTTGTACGGACAATATGGCTACACCTTC. Translating gives CASSLYGQYGYTF. The chain carries TRBV5-4 and TRBJ1-2; the D gene is possibly TRBD1 (5 bases). Germline-derived CDR1 and CDR2 are SGHNT and YYREEE (reference sequence). The CDR3 runs 13 residues. V shed 1 base and J shed 5 bases, with 9 bases lying between them. The whole variable domain, remainder taken from reference TRBV5-4 and TRBJ1-2, is ETGVTQSPTHLIKTRGQQVTLRCSSQSGHNTVSWYQQALGQGPQFIFQYYREEENGRGNFPPRFSGLQFPNYSSELNVNALELDDSALYLCASSLYGQYGYTFGSGTRLTVV.

The rearrangement links TRBV6-6 to TRBJ2-7, with 13 bases fitting TRBD2. The CDR3 is made up of 19 amino acids. Per germline, CDR1 MNHNY and CDR2 SVGAGI (reference sequence). Trimming cost V 5 bases and J 5 bases; bases outside gene matches: 18. CDR3 residues: CASSLRSGTSGAKENEQYF. The CDR3 nucleotides are TGTGCCAGCAGTCTACGCTCCGGGACTAGCGGGGCCAAAGAGAACGAGCAGTACTTC.